The entry below gives a single TCR beta chain sequence along with its context. Generated by immunoSEQ multiplex PCR, the TCRdb table keeps only in-frame clones and is missing some. The table records about 150,000 clones, 84% of them present only once. The source of the sample is a study of blood T cell repertoires in COVID-19. Study-wide background: The United States, Italy and Spain supplied acute and convalescent COVID-19 samples. T cells, B-cell-depleted T cells, or PBMCs supplied cDNA or gDNA.

The cohort comprised adults aged roughly 18 to 100 years residing in under 25 US areas. Participant-reported clinical history was the basis for cohort assignment. After removal of 2 bases from V and 8 bases from J, the junction contained 10 bases not matched to a gene. Germline assignment: CDR1 PRHDT and CDR2 FYEKMQ (reference sequence). This CDR3 is 16 amino acids long. The sample was PBMCs or T cells enriched from blood (not recorded which). The rearrangement links TRBV13 to TRBJ1-4; 8 bases fit TRBD1. This receptor was identified in a woman in her fifties or sixties who had been exposed to COVID-19. CDR3 bases: TGTGCCAGCAGCTTAAACAGGGGGAGAAACGGAGAAAAACTGTTTTTT. Translating it yields CASSLNRGRNGEKLFF.